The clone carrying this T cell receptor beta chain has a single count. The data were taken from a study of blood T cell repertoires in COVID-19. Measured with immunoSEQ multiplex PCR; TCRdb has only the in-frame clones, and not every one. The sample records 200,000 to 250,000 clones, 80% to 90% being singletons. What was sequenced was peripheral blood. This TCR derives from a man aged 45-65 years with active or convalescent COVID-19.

CDR3 sequence (DNA): TGTGCCAGCAGCCAAACCGAGGGCTACACCTTC. Residues: CASSQTEGYTF. The V call is TRBV3-1 (or the pseudogene TRBV3-2), the J call TRBJ1-2; D unresolved. Germline V gene sequence: CDR1 LGHDT, CDR2 YNNKEL (reference sequence). The CDR3 extends over 11 amino acids. V was clipped by 2 bases and J by 8 bases, with 6 bases between them.